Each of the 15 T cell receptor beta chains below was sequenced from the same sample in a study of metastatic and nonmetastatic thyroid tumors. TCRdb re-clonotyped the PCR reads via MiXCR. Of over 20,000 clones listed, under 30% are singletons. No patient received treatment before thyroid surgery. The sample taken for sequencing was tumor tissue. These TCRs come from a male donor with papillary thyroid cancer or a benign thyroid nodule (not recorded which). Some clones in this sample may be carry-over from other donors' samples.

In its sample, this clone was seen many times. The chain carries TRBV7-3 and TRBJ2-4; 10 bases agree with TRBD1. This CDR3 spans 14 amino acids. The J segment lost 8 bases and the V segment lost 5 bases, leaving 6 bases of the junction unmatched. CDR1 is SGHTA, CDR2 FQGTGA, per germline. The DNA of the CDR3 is TGTGCCAGCAGCCCAGACAGGGGGCGCGACATTCAGTACTTC. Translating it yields CASSPDRGRDIQYF.

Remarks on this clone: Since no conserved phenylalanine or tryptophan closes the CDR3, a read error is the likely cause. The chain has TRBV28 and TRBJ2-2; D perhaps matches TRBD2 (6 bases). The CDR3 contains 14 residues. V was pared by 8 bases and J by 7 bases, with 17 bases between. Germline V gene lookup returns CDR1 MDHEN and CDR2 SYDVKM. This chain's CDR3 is CASAPSSASGELFL. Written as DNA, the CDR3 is TGTGCCAGCGCTCCCTCTAGCGCAAGCGGGGAGCTGTTTTTA.

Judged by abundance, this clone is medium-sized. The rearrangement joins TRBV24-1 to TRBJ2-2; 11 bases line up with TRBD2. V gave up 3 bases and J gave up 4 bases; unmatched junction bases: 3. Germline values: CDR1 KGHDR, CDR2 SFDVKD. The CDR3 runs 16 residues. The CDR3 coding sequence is TGTGCCACCAGTGATACTAGCGGGAGTAGCACCGGGGAGCTGTTTTTT. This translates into CATSDTSGSSTGELFF.

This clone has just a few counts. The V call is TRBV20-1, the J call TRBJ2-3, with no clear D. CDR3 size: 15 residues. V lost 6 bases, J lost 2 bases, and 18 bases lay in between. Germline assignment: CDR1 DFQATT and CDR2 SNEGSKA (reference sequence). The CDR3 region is CSALFAAEFTDTQYF. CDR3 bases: TGCAGTGCCCTCTTCGCTGCGGAATTCACAGATACGCAGTATTTT.

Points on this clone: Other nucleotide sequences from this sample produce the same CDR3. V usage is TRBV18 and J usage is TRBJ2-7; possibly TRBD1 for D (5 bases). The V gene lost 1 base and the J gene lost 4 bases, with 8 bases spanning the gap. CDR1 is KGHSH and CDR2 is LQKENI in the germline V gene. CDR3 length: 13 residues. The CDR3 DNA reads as TGTGCCAGCTCACCACGGGGCGGTTACGAGCAGTACTTC. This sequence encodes CASSPRGGYEQYF.

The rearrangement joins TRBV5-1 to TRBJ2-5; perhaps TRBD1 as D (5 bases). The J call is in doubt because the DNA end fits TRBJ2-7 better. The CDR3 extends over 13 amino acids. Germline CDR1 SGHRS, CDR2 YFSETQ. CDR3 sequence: CASSLVGLYEQYF. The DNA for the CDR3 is TGCGCCAGCAGCTTGGTGGGGCTCTACGAGCAGTACTTC.

The DNA of the CDR3 is TGTGCCAGCAGCTTAGGCGTAGGGTGGTCGAACACTGAAGCTTTCTTT. Amino acids: CASSLGVGWSNTEAFF. The chain joins TRBV11-2 to TRBJ1-1; D call uncertain. The V end lost 1 base, the J end lost 1 base, and 13 bases lay between the germline ends. The CDR3 is 16 amino acids. Germline CDR1 is SGHAT and CDR2 is FQNNGV.

CDR3 DNA: TGCAGCGTTGAAGATCGGGACACTAACTATGGCTACACCTTC. It yields the protein CSVEDRDTNYGYTF. The chain links TRBV29-1 to TRBJ1-2; possibly TRBD1 for D (6 bases). CDR1 and CDR2 from the germline V gene are SQVTM and ANQGSEA. The CDR3 has 14 residues. Trimming took 0 bases from V and 0 from J, leaving 8 bases between them.

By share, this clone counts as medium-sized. The chain's CDR3 is CASSSRQARGNQPQHF. The CDR3 bases are TGTGCCAGCAGTTCGAGACAGGCTAGGGGCAATCAGCCCCAGCATTTT. The gene calls are TRBV28 and TRBJ1-5; maybe TRBD1 (6 bases). CDR3 length: 16 amino acids. Germline CDR1 is MDHEN and CDR2 is SYDVKM. V was shortened by 4 bases and J by 2 bases, with 15 bases between the two germline ends.

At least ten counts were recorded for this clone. The CDR3 DNA is TGTGCCAGCAGCCCCCGGATCGAATACAATGAGCAGTTCTTC. Its translation is CASSPRIEYNEQFF. The gene calls are TRBV3-1 and TRBJ2-1, with no clear D. The CDR3 has 14 residues. Trimming left V 4 bases short and J 4 bases short, with 11 bases between. In germline, CDR1 is LGHDT, CDR2 YNNKEL (reference sequence).

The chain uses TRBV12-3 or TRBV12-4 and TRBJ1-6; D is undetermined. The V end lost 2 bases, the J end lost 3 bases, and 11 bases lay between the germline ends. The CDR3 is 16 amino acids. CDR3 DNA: TGTGCCAGCAGTTTACCCCTGGGCGGCTATAATTCACCCCTCCACTTT. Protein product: CASSLPLGGYNSPLHF.

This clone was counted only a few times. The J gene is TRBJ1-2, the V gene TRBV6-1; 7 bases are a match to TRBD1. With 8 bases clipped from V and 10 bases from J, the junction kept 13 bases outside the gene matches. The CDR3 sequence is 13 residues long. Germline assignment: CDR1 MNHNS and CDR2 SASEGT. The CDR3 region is CASLPLDRTVYTF. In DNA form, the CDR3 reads TGTGCCAGCCTACCCCTGGACAGGACTGTCTACACCTTC.

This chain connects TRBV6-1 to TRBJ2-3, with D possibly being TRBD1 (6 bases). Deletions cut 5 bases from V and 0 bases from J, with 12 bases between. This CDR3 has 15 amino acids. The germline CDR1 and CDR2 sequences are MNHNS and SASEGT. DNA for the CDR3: TGTGCCAGCAGTACAGGGACCACCAGCACAGATACGCAGTATTTT. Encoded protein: CASSTGTTSTDTQYF.

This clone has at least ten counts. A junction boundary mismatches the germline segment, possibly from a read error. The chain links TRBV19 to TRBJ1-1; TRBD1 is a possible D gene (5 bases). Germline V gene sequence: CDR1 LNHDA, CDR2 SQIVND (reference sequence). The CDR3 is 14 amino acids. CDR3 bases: TGTGCCGGTAGTAAAGAGGGGTACGGCACTGAAGCTTTCTTT. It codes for CAGSKEGYGTEAFF.

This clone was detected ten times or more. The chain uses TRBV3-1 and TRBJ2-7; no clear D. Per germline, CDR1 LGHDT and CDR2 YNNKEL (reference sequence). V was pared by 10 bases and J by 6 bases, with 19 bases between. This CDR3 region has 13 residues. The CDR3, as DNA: TGTGCCACCTCCCCCACGGTGTCGGGCGAGCAGTACTTC. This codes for CATSPTVSGEQYF.